The 5 T cell receptor beta chains given below trace back to one sample, sequenced in a study of blood T cell repertoires in COVID-19. Generated by immunoSEQ multiplex PCR, the TCRdb table keeps only in-frame clones and is missing some. The sample yields around 120,000 clones, almost 90% seen once. The source material was peripheral blood. Receptors were obtained from a woman in her sixties with COVID-19, enrolled during active disease.

The chain links TRBV7-6 to TRBJ2-5; D might be TRBD1 (5 bases). The CDR3 runs 16 residues. The germline CDR1 and CDR2 sequences are SGHVS and FNYEAQ. Trimming stripped 2 bases from V and 2 bases from J, with 15 bases between. Written as DNA, the CDR3 is TGTGCCAGCAGCTTAAGGCCCCCAGGGTTGCAAGAGACCCAGTACTTC. This gives the protein CASSLRPPGLQETQYF.

This chain uses TRBV7-2 with TRBJ1-1, with D tentatively TRBD1 (5 bases). CDR1 SGHTA and CDR2 FQGNSA come from the germline V gene. The CDR3 has 14 amino acids. The V end was cut by 4 bases, the J end by 2 bases, with 11 bases between. In nucleotides, the CDR3 is TGTGCCAGCAGCTGGGGCAAAACTAACACTGAAGCTTTCTTT. Residues: CASSWGKTNTEAFF.

This clone appeared once. This chain connects TRBV20-1 to TRBJ1-3; no clear D. The CDR3 is 15 amino acids. Trimming shortened V by 3 bases and J by 0 bases, and 12 bases separated the two germline ends. Germline assignment: CDR1 DFQATT and CDR2 SNEGSKA (reference sequence). This chain's CDR3 is CSASGRQSSGNTIYF. The DNA for the CDR3 is TGCAGTGCTAGTGGCAGGCAGAGCTCTGGAAACACCATATATTTT.

This chain joins TRBV27 and TRBJ2-1; tentatively, D is TRBD1 (6 bases). The CDR3 runs 17 residues. Trimming shortened V by 1 base and J by 4 bases, and 17 bases separated the two germline ends. Germline loops: CDR1 MNHEY, CDR2 SMNVEV (reference sequence). The DNA for the CDR3 is TGTGCCAGCAGTTTATTATTCGGGGACACCGTGTACAATGAGCAGTTCTTC. Encoded protein: CASSLLFGDTVYNEQFF.

This chain connects TRBV4-2 to TRBJ1-1; 9 bases line up with TRBD1. From germline, CDR1 is LGHNA and CDR2 YNFKEQ. The junction had 8 bases not matched to a gene; V was cut back by 4 bases and J by 2 bases. This CDR3 has 16 residues. CDR3 in DNA: TGTGCCAGCAGCCGGGACAGGGCGATCAAAAACACTGAAGCTTTCTTT. It is translated as CASSRDRAIKNTEAFF.